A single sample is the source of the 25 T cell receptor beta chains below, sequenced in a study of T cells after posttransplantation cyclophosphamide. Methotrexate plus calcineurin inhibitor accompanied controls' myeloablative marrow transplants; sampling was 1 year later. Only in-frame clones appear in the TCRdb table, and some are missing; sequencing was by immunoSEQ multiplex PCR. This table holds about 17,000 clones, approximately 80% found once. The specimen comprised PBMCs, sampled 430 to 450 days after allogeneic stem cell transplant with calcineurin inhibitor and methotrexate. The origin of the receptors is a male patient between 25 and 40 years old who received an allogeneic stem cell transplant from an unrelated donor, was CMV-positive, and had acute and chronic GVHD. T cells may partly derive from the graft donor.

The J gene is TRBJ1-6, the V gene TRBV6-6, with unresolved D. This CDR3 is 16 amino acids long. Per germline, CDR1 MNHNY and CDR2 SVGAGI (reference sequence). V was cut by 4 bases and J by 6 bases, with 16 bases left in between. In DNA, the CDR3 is TGTGCCAGCAGTTCCGACGCGGTAGGAGCTAATTCACCCCTCCACTTT. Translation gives CASSSDAVGANSPLHF.

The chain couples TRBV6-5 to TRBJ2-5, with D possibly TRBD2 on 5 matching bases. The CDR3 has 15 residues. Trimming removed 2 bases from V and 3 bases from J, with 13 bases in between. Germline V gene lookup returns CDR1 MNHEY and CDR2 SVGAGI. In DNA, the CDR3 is TGTGCCAGCAGTTACGGGCCAGGACTCGAAGAGACCCAGTACTTC. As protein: CASSYGPGLEETQYF.

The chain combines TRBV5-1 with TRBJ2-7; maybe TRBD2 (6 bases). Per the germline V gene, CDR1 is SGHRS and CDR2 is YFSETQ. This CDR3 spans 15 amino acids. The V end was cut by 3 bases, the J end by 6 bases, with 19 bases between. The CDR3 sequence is CASSSETGRKGEQYF. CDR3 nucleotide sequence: TGCGCCAGCAGCTCCGAAACCGGGAGAAAAGGCGAGCAGTACTTC.

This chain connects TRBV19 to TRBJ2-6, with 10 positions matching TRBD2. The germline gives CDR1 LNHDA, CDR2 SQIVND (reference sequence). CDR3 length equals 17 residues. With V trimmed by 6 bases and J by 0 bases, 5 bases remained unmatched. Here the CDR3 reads CASSKLAGSSGANVLTF. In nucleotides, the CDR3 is TGTGCCAGTAGCAAACTAGCGGGGAGCTCTGGGGCCAACGTCCTGACTTTC.

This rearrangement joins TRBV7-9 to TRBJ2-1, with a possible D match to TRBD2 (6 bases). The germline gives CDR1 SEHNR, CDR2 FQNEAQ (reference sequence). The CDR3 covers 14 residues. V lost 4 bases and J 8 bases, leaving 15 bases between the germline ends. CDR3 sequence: CASSSRDSADEQFF. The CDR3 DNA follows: TGTGCCAGCAGCTCCCGGGACTCGGCCGATGAGCAGTTCTTC.

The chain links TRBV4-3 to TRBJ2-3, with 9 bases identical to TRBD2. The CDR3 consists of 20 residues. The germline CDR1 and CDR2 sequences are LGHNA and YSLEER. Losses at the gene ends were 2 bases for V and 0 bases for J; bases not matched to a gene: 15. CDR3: CASSQKGASGGLSSTDTQYF. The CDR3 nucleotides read TGCGCCAGCAGCCAAAAGGGGGCGAGCGGGGGGCTCTCTAGCACAGATACGCAGTATTTT.

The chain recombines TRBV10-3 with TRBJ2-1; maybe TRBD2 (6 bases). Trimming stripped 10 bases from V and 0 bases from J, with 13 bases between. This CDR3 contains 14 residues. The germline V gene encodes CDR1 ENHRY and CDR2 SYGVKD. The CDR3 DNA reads TGTGCCAGTGGAGACGGGAGCTCCTACAATGAGCAGTTCTTC. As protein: CASGDGSSYNEQFF.

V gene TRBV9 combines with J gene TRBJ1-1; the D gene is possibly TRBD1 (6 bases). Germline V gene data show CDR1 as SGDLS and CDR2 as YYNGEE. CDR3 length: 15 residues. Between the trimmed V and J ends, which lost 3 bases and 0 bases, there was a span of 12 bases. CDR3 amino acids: CASSAGGAMNTEAFF. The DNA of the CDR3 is TGTGCCAGCAGCGCCGGGGGGGCCATGAACACTGAAGCTTTCTTT.

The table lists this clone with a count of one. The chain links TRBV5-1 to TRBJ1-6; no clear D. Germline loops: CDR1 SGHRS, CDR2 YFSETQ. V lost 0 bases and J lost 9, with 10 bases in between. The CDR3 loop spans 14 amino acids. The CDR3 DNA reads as TGCGCCAGCAGCTTGGGCCAGGTGGGTTCACCCCTCCACTTT. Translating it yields CASSLGQVGSPLHF.

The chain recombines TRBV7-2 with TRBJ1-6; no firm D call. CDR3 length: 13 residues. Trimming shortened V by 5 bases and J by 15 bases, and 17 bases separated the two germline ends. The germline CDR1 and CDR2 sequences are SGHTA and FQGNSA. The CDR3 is CASSRVGLSILHF. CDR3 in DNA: TGTGCCAGCAGCCGAGTAGGACTTTCCATCCTCCACTTT.

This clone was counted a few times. CDR3 nucleotides: TGTGCCAGCAGTTCCTCAGGGTCTGGAAACACCATATATTTT. It yields the protein CASSSSGSGNTIYF. The chain is built from TRBV28 and TRBJ1-3; possibly TRBD1 for D (5 bases). Germline assignment: CDR1 MDHEN and CDR2 SYDVKM. The length of the CDR3 is 14 residues. Between the trimmed V and J ends, which lost 4 bases and 1 base, there was a span of 8 bases.

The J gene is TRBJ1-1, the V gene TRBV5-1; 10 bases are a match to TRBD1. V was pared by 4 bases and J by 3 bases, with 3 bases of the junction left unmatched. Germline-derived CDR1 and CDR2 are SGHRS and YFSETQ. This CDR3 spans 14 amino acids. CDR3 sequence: CASSPGQGYTEAFF. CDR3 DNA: TGCGCCAGCAGCCCGGGACAGGGGTACACTGAAGCTTTCTTT.

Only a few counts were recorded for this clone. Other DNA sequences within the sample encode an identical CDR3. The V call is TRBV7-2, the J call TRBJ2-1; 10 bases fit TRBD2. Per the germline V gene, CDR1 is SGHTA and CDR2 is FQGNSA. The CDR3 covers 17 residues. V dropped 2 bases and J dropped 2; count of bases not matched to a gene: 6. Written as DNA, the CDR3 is TGTGCCAGCAGCTTACAAGCGGGAGGGCCCCCCTACAATGAGCAGTTCTTC. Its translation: CASSLQAGGPPYNEQFF.

CDR3: CASSLRQGATEQFF. The DNA for the CDR3 is TGTGCCAGCAGTTTACGACAGGGGGCAACGGAGCAGTTCTTC. The chain carries TRBV28 and TRBJ2-1, with 10 bases lining up with TRBD1. Germline CDR1 MDHEN, CDR2 SYDVKM. The CDR3 is 14 residues long. J gave up 10 bases and V 2 bases, and 5 bases lay outside the gene matches.

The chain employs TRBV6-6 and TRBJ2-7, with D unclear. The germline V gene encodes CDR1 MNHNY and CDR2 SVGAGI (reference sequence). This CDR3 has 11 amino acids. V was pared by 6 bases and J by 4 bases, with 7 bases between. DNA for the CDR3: TGTGCCAGCAGCCACTCATACGAGCAGTACTTC. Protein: CASSHSYEQYF.

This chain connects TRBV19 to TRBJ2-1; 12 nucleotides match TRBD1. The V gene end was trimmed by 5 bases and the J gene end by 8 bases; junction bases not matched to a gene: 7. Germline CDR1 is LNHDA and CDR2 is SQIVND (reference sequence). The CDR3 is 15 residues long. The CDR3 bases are TGTGCCAGTAGTGTCCGGGACAGGGGGCTTTATGAGCAGTTCTTC. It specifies CASSVRDRGLYEQFF.

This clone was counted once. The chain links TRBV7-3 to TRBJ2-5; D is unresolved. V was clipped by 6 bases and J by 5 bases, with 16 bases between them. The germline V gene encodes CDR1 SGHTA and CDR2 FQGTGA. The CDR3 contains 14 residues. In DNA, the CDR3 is TGTGCCAGCAGTTCTCGAGGCGAGGCGGAGACCCAGTACTTC. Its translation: CASSSRGEAETQYF.

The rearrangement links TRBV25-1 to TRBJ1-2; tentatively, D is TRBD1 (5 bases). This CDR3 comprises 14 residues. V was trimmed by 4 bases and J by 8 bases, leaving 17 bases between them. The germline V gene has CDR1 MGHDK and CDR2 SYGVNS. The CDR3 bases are TGTGCCAGCAGTGGGGGGGGTTATAGGTGGGGCTACACCTTC. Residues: CASSGGGYRWGYTF.

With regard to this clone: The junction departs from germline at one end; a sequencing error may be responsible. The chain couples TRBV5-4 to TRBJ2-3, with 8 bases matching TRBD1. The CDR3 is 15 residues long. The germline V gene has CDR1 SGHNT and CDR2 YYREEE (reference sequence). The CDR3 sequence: CASSQQQGVEDTQYF. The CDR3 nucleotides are TGCGCCAGCAGCCAACAACAGGGGGTGGAAGATACGCAGTATTTT. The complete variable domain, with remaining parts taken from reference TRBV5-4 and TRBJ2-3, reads ETGVTQSPTHLIKTRGQQVTLRCSSQSGHNTVSWYQQALGQGPQFIFQYYREEENGRGNFPPRFSGLQFPNYSSELNVNALELDDSALYLCASSQQQGVEDTQYFGPGTRLTVL.

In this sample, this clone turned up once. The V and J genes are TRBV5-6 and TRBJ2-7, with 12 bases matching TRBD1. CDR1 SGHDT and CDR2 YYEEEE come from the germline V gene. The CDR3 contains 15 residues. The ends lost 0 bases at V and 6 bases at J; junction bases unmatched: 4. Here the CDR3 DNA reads TGTGCCAGCAGCTTGGGTGGGACAGGGGGCGTCGAGCAGTACTTC. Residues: CASSLGGTGGVEQYF.

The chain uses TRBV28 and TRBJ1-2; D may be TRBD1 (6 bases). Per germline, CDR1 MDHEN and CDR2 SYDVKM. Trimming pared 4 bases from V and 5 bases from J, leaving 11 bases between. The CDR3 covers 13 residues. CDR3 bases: TGTGCCAGCAGTTCCGGACAGCCGTATGGCTACACCTTC. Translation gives CASSSGQPYGYTF.

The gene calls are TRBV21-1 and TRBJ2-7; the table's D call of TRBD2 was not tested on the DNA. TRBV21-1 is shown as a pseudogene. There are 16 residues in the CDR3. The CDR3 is CASSKCPSGIFYEQYF. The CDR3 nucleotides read TGTGCCAGCAGCAAATGTCCTAGCGGTATATTCTACGAGCAGTACTTC.

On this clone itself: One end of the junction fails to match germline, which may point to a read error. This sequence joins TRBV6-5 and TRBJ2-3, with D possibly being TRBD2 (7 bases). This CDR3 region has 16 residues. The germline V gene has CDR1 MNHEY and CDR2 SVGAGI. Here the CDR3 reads CASSYLGGGRTDAQYF. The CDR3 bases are TGTGCCAGCAGTTACTTGGGGGGGGGTAGGACAGATGCGCAGTATTTT.

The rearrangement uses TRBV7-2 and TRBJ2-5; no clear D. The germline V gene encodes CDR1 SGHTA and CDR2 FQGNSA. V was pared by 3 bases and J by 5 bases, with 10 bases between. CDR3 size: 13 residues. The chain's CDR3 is CASSFRSSETQYF. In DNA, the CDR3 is TGTGCCAGCAGCTTCCGGAGTTCCGAGACCCAGTACTTC. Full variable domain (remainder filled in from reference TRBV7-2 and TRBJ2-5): GAGVSQSPSNKVTEKGKDVELRCDPISGHTALYWYRQSLGQGLEFLIYFQGNSAPDKSGLPSDRFSAERTGGSVSTLTIQRTQQEDSAVYLCASSFRSSETQYFGPGTRLLVL.

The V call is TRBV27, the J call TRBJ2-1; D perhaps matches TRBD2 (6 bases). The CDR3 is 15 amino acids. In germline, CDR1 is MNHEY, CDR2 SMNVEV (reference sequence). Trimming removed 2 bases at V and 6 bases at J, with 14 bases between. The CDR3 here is CASSLSLPGVNEQFF. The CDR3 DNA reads TGTGCCAGCAGTTTAAGCCTACCGGGGGTCAATGAGCAGTTCTTC.